Shown below are 18 T cell receptor beta chains from a single sample sequenced in a study of CD39 and CD103 CD8 tumor-infiltrating T cells (dated by TCRdb to the late 2010s). Libraries were constructed by the immunoSEQ multiplex PCR assay. The table was pulled from immuneACCESS by TCRdb, which kept in-frame rearrangements only. Such tables lose some clones; where checked, under half of the loss comes from unresolved V genes, and the rest has no known cause. Here the sample has 1,100 or so clones; 65% to 80% occur a single time. The top ten clonotypes cover 25% to 30% of the sample. The sample taken for sequencing was CD39- CD103- CD8+ T cells sorted from the tumor. The sample's cell subset or site label, in plain terms: CD103-CD39- double-negative CD45RA- CD8 T cells. These receptors were taken from a human donor with ovarian cancer.

This chain connects TRBV4-1 to TRBJ1-5, with TRBD1 as a possible D gene (5 bases). This CDR3 is 15 amino acids long. V was trimmed by 1 base and J by 6 bases, leaving 13 bases between them. Per the germline V gene, CDR1 is MGHRA and CDR2 is YSYEKL. CDR3: CASSQAGRGGQPQHF. In nucleotides, the CDR3 is TGCGCCAGCAGCCAAGCGGGAAGGGGTGGTCAGCCCCAGCATTTT.

V gene TRBV9 combines with J gene TRBJ2-2; weak D call: TRBD2 (6 bases). The CDR3 is 15 residues long. V lost 5 bases to trimming and J lost 5 bases, with 16 bases between them. The germline gives CDR1 SGDLS, CDR2 YYNGEE. CDR3 sequence (DNA): TGTGCCAGCAGTCGGCGGGGCGAAAGAACCGGGGAGCTGTTTTTT. Translated: CASSRRGERTGELFF.

In its sample, this clone was seen once. This chain connects TRBV27 to TRBJ2-5; D remains unclear. The CDR3 length is 12 residues. Germline V gives CDR1 MNHEY, CDR2 SMNVEV (reference sequence). With 6 bases removed from V and 5 bases from J, the gap between germline ends came to 10 bases. The CDR3 loop reads CASRDLRETQYF. The CDR3 bases are TGTGCCAGCAGAGATCTCCGTGAGACCCAGTACTTC.

The V gene is TRBV21-1, the J gene TRBJ1-2. TRBV21-1 corresponds to a pseudogene. This CDR3 has 16 residues. CDR3 loop: CASPYSIPRLAYGYTF. The CDR3 DNA reads TGTGCCAGCCCCTACAGCATTCCCCGCCTAGCCTATGGCTACACCTTC.

The table lists this clone with a count of one. The rearrangement uses TRBV7-9 and TRBJ2-1; the match to TRBD2 covers 9 bases. Germline CDR1 SEHNR, CDR2 FQNEAQ (reference sequence). The CDR3 runs 15 residues. The V and J ends lost 3 bases and 9 bases, in that order; junction bases with no gene match: 9. This CDR3 is CASSFSSGDLSEQFF. The CDR3 DNA reads as TGTGCCAGCAGCTTCTCTAGCGGGGACCTTAGTGAGCAGTTCTTC.

The chain has TRBV7-9 and TRBJ1-4; D possibly corresponds to TRBD1 (5 bases). CDR3 size: 16 residues. Germline V gene sequence: CDR1 SEHNR, CDR2 FQNEAQ (reference sequence). Trimming stripped 4 bases from V and 4 bases from J, with 16 bases between. As DNA, the CDR3 is TGTGCCAGCAGCTCCCAGCATGGGGGTATTAATGAAAAACTGTTTTTT. Translation: CASSSQHGGINEKLFF.

The chain uses TRBV28 and TRBJ2-1, with 8 positions matching TRBD1. CDR1 and CDR2 from the germline V gene are MDHEN and SYDVKM. Germline trimming cut 8 bases from V and 13 bases from J; bases unmatched to any gene: 7. The CDR3 length is 11 residues. CDR3 protein: CASGTGGLQFF. The CDR3 coding sequence is TGTGCCAGCGGAACAGGGGGTTTACAGTTCTTC.

This chain connects TRBV6-6 to TRBJ1-2, with a weak D call TRBD1 (5 bases). V lost 2 bases and J 5 bases, leaving 12 bases between the germline ends. The CDR3 contains 14 residues. The germline V gene has CDR1 MNHNY and CDR2 SVGAGI (reference sequence). The CDR3 bases are TGTGCCAGCAGTTACCACCCGGGACCTTATGGCTACACCTTC. It is translated as CASSYHPGPYGYTF.

CDR3 sequence: CASSYGGVYNEQFF. In nucleotides, the CDR3 is TGTGCCAGCAGTTACGGGGGGGTCTACAATGAGCAGTTCTTC. This chain links TRBV6-5 with TRBJ2-1; TRBD2 agrees at 7 bases. The trim removed 2 bases at V and 3 bases at J, leaving 1 base unmatched. CDR1 is MNHEY, CDR2 SVGAGI, per germline. This CDR3 comprises 14 residues.

This sequence joins TRBV19 and TRBJ2-3; 7 bases are a match to TRBD2. The CDR3 runs to 15 residues. Trimming took 5 bases from V and 2 from J; bases not matched to a gene: 7. The germline CDR1 and CDR2 sequences are LNHDA and SQIVND (reference sequence). The CDR3 DNA reads as TGTGCCAGTAGTCTAGCGGAACTATTCACAGATACGCAGTATTTT. Residues: CASSLAELFTDTQYF.

This chain connects TRBV6-1 to TRBJ1-1, with a weak D call TRBD1 (5 bases). Trimming stripped 4 bases from V and 0 bases from J, with 12 bases between. This CDR3 region has 15 residues. The germline V gene has CDR1 MNHNS and CDR2 SASEGT. The CDR3 DNA reads TGTGCCAGCAGTGGAAACAGGATCATGAACACTGAAGCTTTCTTT. This translates into CASSGNRIMNTEAFF.

As to this clone: One end of the junction is discordant with germline, which a read error may explain. The rearrangement joins TRBV27 to TRBJ2-1; D is undetermined. The germline CDR1 and CDR2 sequences are MNHEY and SMNVEV (reference sequence). The CDR3 length is 16 residues. The CDR3 DNA sequence: TGTGCCAGCAGGATATACTCGCTGAGCTCCTACAATGGGCAGTTCTTC. It codes for CASRIYSLSSYNGQFF.

The V call is TRBV7-9, the J call TRBJ2-3; D is uncertain. Germline CDR1 reads SEHNR; CDR2 reads FQNEAQ (reference sequence). The CDR3 extends over 14 amino acids. V lost 1 base and J 2 bases, leaving 7 bases between the germline ends. CDR3 in amino acids: CASSLDAITDTQYF. In DNA, the CDR3 is TGTGCCAGCAGCTTAGATGCCATCACAGATACGCAGTATTTT.

This chain uses TRBV7-9 with TRBJ2-5, with D hard to call. CDR1 is SEHNR and CDR2 is FQNEAQ in the germline V gene (reference sequence). V dropped 5 bases and J dropped 3 bases, with 7 bases sitting between them. The CDR3 is 12 amino acids. In nucleotides, the CDR3 is TGTGCCAGCAGCGCCCAGGAAGAGACCCAGTACTTC. Amino acid sequence: CASSAQEETQYF.

The V and J genes are TRBV7-8 and TRBJ2-2, with D unresolved. Trimming removed 7 bases from V and 1 base from J, with 10 bases in between. The CDR3 runs 14 residues. Germline V lookup: CDR1 SGHVS, CDR2 FQNEAQ. CDR3 loop: CASNQYRNTGELFF. CDR3 sequence (DNA): TGTGCCAGCAACCAATACCGGAACACCGGGGAGCTGTTTTTT. Full variable domain (rest looked up from reference TRBV7-8 and TRBJ2-2): GAGVSQSPRYKVAKRGQDVALRCDPISGHVSLFWYQQALGQGPEFLTYFQNEAQLDKSGLPSDRFFAERPEGSVSTLKIQRTQQEDSAVYLCASNQYRNTGELFFGEGSRLTVL.

This sequence joins TRBV29-1 and TRBJ2-1; D might be TRBD1 (5 bases). This CDR3 is 15 amino acids long. The ends were cut back, 7 bases at V and 5 bases at J, with 21 bases in the middle. The germline CDR1 and CDR2 sequences are SQVTM and ANQGSEA. The CDR3 protein is CSGIAQGGPHNEQFF. The DNA for the CDR3 is TGCAGCGGCATCGCGCAGGGCGGTCCCCACAATGAGCAGTTCTTC.

The genes are TRBV30 and TRBJ1-2; 7 bases line up with TRBD1. CDR3 length: 13 amino acids. Germline assignment: CDR1 GTSNPN and CDR2 SVGIG (reference sequence). V trimming: 1 base; J trimming: 8 bases; junction bases outside the gene matches: 7. The CDR3 nucleotides read TGTGCCTGGAGTGCAGGGGGACAGCACGGCTACACCTTC. As protein: CAWSAGGQHGYTF.

This clone was seen only once. The V call is TRBV28, the J call TRBJ2-3, with D perhaps matching TRBD2 (6 bases). V was cut by 5 bases and J by 0 bases, with 12 bases left in between. Germline CDR1 MDHEN, CDR2 SYDVKM. The CDR3 consists of 15 residues. In DNA, the CDR3 is TGTGCCAGCAGTCCGTTGGACTATAGCACAGATACGCAGTATTTT. Protein sequence: CASSPLDYSTDTQYF.